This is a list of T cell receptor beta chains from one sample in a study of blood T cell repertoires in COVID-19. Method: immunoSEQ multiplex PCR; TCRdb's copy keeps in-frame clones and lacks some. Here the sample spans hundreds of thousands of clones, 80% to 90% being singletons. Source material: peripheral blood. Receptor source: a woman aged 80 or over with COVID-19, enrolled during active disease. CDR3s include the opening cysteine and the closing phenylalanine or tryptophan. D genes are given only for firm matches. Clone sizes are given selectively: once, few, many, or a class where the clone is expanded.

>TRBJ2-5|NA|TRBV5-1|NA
TGCGCCAGCAGCTTGGGTGACAGGATCCAAGAGACCCAGTACTTC
CASSLGDRIQETQYF
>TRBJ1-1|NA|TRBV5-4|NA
TGTGCCAGCAGCTCGAAAACGACAAGGAACACTGAAGCTTTCTTT
CASSSKTTRNTEAFF
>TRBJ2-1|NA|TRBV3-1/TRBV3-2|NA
TGTGCCAGCAGCCACTCGCAGAATCAGCAGTTCTTC
CASSHSQNQQFF
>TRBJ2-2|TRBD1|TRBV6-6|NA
TGTGCCAGCATCGCGGGACAGGCGAACACCGGGGAGCTGTTTTTT
CASIAGQANTGELFF
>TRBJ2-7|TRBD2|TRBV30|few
TGTGCCTGGTCCCGACTAGCGGGAGCTAGGGCCTACGAGCAGTACTTC
CAWSRLAGARAYEQYF
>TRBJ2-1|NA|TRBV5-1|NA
TGCGCCAGCAGCTTGACTGGACAGGACTACTCCTACAATGAGCAGTTCTTC
CASSLTGQDYSYNEQFF
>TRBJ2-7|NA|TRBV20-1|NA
TGCAGTGGGCGGGACCCCTACGAGCAGTACTTC
CSGRDPYEQYF
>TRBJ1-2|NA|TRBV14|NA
TGTGCCAGCAGCCCCGGTTTTAAGGGGGGCTACACCTTC
CASSPGFKGGYTF
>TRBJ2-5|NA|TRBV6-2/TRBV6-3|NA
TGTGCCAGCAGTTCGTCGGTGACCCAGTACTTC
CASSSSVTQYF
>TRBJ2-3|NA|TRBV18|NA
TGTGCCAGCTCACCACCCTCGGATACGCAGTATTTT
CASSPPSDTQYF
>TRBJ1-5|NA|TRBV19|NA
TGTGCCAGTAGTATTGTCGCGTCCTCTGAAGTTCTCCAGCATTTT
CASSIVASSEVLQHF
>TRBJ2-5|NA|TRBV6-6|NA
TGTGCCAGCACCCACAAGGGGAAAGGATTCCAAGAGACCCAGTACTTC
CASTHKGKGFQETQYF
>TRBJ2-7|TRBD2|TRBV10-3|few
TGTGCCATCAGCGGAGTGACTAGCGGGGGGTCCTACGAGCAGTACTTC
CAISGVTSGGSYEQYF
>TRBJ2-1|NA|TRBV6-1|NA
TGTGCCAGCAGTGGGCCTGGACAGAGCTCCTACAATGAGCAGTTCTTC
CASSGPGQSSYNEQFF
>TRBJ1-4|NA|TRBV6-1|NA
TGTGCCAGCAGTGAAACCGGTATCGAATTGGAAAAACTGTTTTTT
CASSETGIELEKLFF
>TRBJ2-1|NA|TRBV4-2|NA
TGTGCCAGCAGCCAAGATTGGGGACTCTCGTACAATGAGCAGTTCTTC
CASSQDWGLSYNEQFF
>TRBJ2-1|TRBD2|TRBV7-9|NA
TGTGCCAGCACTACACTACTAGCGGGGGGGCCAAGTGAGCAGTTCTTC
CASTTLLAGGPSEQFF
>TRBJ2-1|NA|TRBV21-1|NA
TGTGCCAGCACCCCCCGACCCGGCGGGAGCCATGAGCAGTTCTTC
CASTPRPGGSHEQFF
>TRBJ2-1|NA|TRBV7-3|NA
TGTGCCAGCAGCTTACAGGGGAATGAGCAGTTCTTC
CASSLQGNEQFF
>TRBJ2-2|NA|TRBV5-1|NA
TGCGCCAGCAGCTTGTACAGGGCGCCCGGGGAGCTGTTTTTT
CASSLYRAPGELFF